This entry is about one TCR beta chain. The antigen is undetermined. This CDR3 region has 15 residues. Germline-derived CDR1 and CDR2 are SGHRS and YFSETQ. J was trimmed by 6 bases and V by 0 bases; bases with no gene match: 4. This entry is derived from a study of cytomegalovirus exposure and HLA in healthy donors. The overall study: Drawn from HLA-typed donors, 65 million to 100 million unique TCRs were held in an early data release. Most genotyped donors, roughly 80% of about 360, had Caucasian-associated genetic ancestry.

Study-level points and caveats: Based on reports, TCR beta sequences accurately predicted HLA-A and HLA-B alleles for most subjects. Whilst most TCR sequences proved rare, a subset of public TCRs occurred across many donors.

A multiplex PCR was run with 60 Vbeta primers and 13 Jbeta primers. The method was immunoSEQ multiplex PCR; TCRdb's version includes in-frame clones alone and lacks a portion of them. The profile shows more than 95,000 clones, around 75% of them singletons. The receptor was isolated from a man aged 25 to 40 in good health and CMV-seropositive. The J gene is TRBJ2-3, the V gene TRBV5-1; TRBD2 matches 10 bases. Sequencing was carried out using PBMCs. CDR3 nucleotides: TGCGCCAGCAGCTTGGGAGCGGGGGGGCCCGATACGCAGTATTTT. Amino acids: CASSLGAGGPDTQYF.